The entry below gives a single T cell receptor (beta chain) sequence along with its context. The record originates from a study of blood T cell repertoires in COVID-19. On the study more broadly: Both acute and convalescent COVID-19 samples were obtained from the United States, Italy and Spain. Nucleic acid was either cDNA or gDNA, and it came from T cells, B-cell-depleted T cells, or PBMCs.

Sequencing was performed with immunoSEQ multiplex PCR; in TCRdb, only in-frame clones are kept and a portion is missing. The sample lists approximately 450,000 clones; 85% to 90% were seen once. The germline gives CDR1 ENHRY, CDR2 SYGVKD. V lost 8 bases to trimming and J lost 6 bases; unmatched junction nucleotides: 8. The CDR3 is 13 amino acids. Sequences were obtained from peripheral blood. This sequence was found in a woman in her thirties with acute or convalescent COVID-19. The chain has TRBV10-3 and TRBJ2-7; 9 bases align to TRBD1. CDR3 sequence reads: CAIDGTGFGEQYF. CDR3 nucleotides: TGTGCCATCGACGGGACAGGGTTCGGCGAGCAGTACTTC.